This T cell receptor (beta chain) was obtained from a study of blood T cell repertoires in COVID-19 (TCRdb year 2020). For the study in its entirety: Samples covering the acute and convalescent phases of COVID-19 were provided by collaborators in the United States, Italy and Spain. The material from the prospective study consisted of cDNA or gDNA derived from T cells, B-cell-depleted T cells, or PBMCs. Deeply sampled blood TCRbeta repertoires from subjects exposed to, actively infected with, or recovered from COVID-19 were included in the dataset. The repertoires were released in a freely available public database meant as a resource for research on the immune response to SARS-CoV-2. The samples were drawn from two sources: the first 160 participants of the ongoing ImmuneRACE study, and over 1,000 subjects contributed by 6 global collaborators. Nearly every sample came with metadata listing a de-identified subject ID, COVID-19 status, age in years and sex. Where available, HLA class I and class II types were taken from metadata supplied by the sample provider and were not determined by assay-based typing. Points the paper makes about the study in general: The amount of clinical and demographic metadata varied by source and participant and was provided uncurated.

TCRbeta CDR3 regions were amplified from genomic DNA using the immunoSEQ Assay, a bias-controlled multiplex PCR. As for the authors' bioinformatics: Within the assay, amplification of reference gene primers was used to estimate how many nucleated cells each sample contained. Sequence reads were collapsed and filtered to measure the absolute abundance of every unique TCRbeta CDR3 rearrangement. For each sample, productive Simpson clonality was calculated by taking the square root of Simpson's diversity index across productive rearrangements. In TCRdb, the immuneACCESS table is reduced to in-frame sequences with V and J assigned. These tables do not hold every clone; where another copy was compared, an unresolved V gene accounts for under half, and the others remain unexplained. The V and J calls and the clone size are those of that table, but D and trimming were determined from the DNA. This sample is represented by some 150,000 clones; about 85% of them were singletons. Around 4% of the sample is held by the ten biggest clonotypes.

The collaborating institutions used their own protocols to collect whole blood in K2EDTA tubes. For TCRbeta analysis, collaborators shipped samples in one of three forms: frozen whole blood, isolated PBMCs, or DNA extracted from either of those sample types. The germline V gene provides CDR1 SGHTS and CDR2 YDEGEE. The CDR3 covers 12 residues, taking in both the cysteine and the phenylalanine. Of the read, only the CDR3 DNA is kept; its 36 bases are in frame from base 1. Cut back by 0 bases and 6 bases, the V and J ends lie 6 bases apart. Details on this clone: The antigen this receptor binds is unknown. Base qualities are not at hand, and no much larger clone is one base apart.

The TCR originated in an older woman with active or convalescent COVID-19. Input material: peripheral blood. The receptor chain draws on TRBV5-8 and TRBJ1-2; the D segment cannot be called with confidence. The DNA sequence follows: TGTGCCAGCAGCTTGGTACTAGATGGCTACACCTTC. Translated, this is CASSLVLDGYTF.